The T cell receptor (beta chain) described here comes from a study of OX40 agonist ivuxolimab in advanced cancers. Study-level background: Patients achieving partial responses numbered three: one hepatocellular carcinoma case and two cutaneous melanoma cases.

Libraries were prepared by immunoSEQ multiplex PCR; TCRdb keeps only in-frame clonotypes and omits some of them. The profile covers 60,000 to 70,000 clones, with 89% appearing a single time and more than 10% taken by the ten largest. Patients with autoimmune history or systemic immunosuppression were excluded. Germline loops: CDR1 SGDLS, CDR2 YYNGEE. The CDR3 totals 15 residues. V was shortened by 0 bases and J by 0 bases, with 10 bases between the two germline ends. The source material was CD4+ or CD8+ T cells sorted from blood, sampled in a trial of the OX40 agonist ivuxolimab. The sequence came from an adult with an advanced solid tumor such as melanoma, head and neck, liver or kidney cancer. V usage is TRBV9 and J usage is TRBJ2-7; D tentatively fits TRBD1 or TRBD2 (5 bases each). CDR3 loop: CASSVGSGLSYEQYF. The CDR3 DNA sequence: TGTGCCAGCAGCGTAGGGTCGGGGCTCTCCTACGAGCAGTACTTC.